Listed below are T cell receptor beta chains from one sample, sequenced in a study of blood T cells in healthy people across ages. TCRdb passed the 5' RACE reads through MiXCR, listing each CDR3 protein once. The sample lists about 590,000 distinct CDR3 sequences; about 30% were seen once. Sequenced input: blood. The receptor set was obtained from a woman aged 80 or over in good health. CDR3s include the opening cysteine and the closing phenylalanine or tryptophan. The order of the fields is V gene, clone size, J gene, D gene, CDR3 protein, CDR3 DNA. The D gene is left open where the match is weak. Some rows have no size entry. The others give once, few or many, or a class for an expanded clone.

v_gene: TRBV11-3; abundance: many; j_gene: TRBJ2-4; d_gene: NA; CDR3aa: CASSLDRAVLAKNIQYF; CDR3nt: TGTGCCAGCAGCTTAGATCGGGCAGTTCTAGCCAAAAACATTCAGTACTTC
v_gene: TRBV12-3/TRBV12-4; abundance: NA; j_gene: TRBJ2-5; d_gene: NA; CDR3aa: CASSLSGAGGTQYF; CDR3nt: TGTGCCAGCAGCCTCTCAGGGGCTGGGGGGACCCAGTACTTC
v_gene: TRBV4-2; abundance: NA; j_gene: TRBJ2-5; d_gene: TRBD2; CDR3aa: CASSRGLAGEETQYF; CDR3nt: TGTGCCAGCAGCCGGGGACTAGCGGGGGAAGAGACCCAGTACTTC
v_gene: TRBV6-2/TRBV6-3; abundance: many; j_gene: TRBJ1-2; d_gene: TRBD1; CDR3aa: CASRKDRVGYTF; CDR3nt: TGTGCCAGCAGGAAGGACAGGGTTGGCTACACCTTC
v_gene: TRBV3-1; abundance: many; j_gene: TRBJ2-3; d_gene: TRBD2; CDR3aa: CASSDRRLAGKTDTQYF; CDR3nt: TGTGCCAGCAGCGACCGCAGACTAGCGGGGAAAACAGATACGCAGTATTTT
v_gene: TRBV7-2; abundance: NA; j_gene: TRBJ2-1; d_gene: NA; CDR3aa: CASSPGTPFNEQFF; CDR3nt: TGTGCCAGCAGCCCCGGGACTCCTTTCAATGAGCAGTTCTTC
v_gene: TRBV29-1; abundance: many; j_gene: TRBJ1-2; d_gene: TRBD1; CDR3aa: CSVQTTGGIGYTF; CDR3nt: TGCAGCGTACAAACGACAGGGGGTATTGGCTACACCTTC
v_gene: TRBV9; abundance: NA; j_gene: TRBJ1-3; d_gene: NA; CDR3aa: CASSVDPPTGPGNTIYF; CDR3nt: TGTGCCAGCAGCGTAGACCCTCCGACGGGGCCTGGAAACACCATATATTTT
v_gene: TRBV7-2; abundance: NA; j_gene: TRBJ2-3; d_gene: NA; CDR3aa: CASSLNRLGGDTQYF; CDR3nt: TGTGCCAGCAGCCTCAATCGACTGGGAGGAGATACGCAGTATTTT
v_gene: TRBV20-1; abundance: many; j_gene: TRBJ2-1; d_gene: NA; CDR3aa: CSAGRGEGQFF; CDR3nt: TGCAGTGCTGGTAGGGGCGAGGGGCAGTTCTTC
v_gene: TRBV28; abundance: many; j_gene: TRBJ2-4; d_gene: NA; CDR3aa: CASTNPAKNIQYF; CDR3nt: TGTGCCAGCACGAACCCAGCCAAAAACATTCAGTACTTC
v_gene: TRBV7-2; abundance: few; j_gene: TRBJ2-7; d_gene: NA; CDR3aa: CASSLGVQGFEQYF; CDR3nt: TGTGCCAGCAGCTTAGGGGTTCAGGGGTTTGAGCAGTACTTC
v_gene: TRBV6-5; abundance: NA; j_gene: TRBJ1-5; d_gene: NA; CDR3aa: CASSTFGHASNQPQHF; CDR3nt: TGTGCCAGCAGTACCTTCGGACACGCCAGCAATCAGCCCCAGCATTTT
v_gene: TRBV7-9; abundance: few; j_gene: TRBJ1-2; d_gene: TRBD1; CDR3aa: CASSQITGGYGYTF; CDR3nt: TGTGCCAGCAGCCAGATAACAGGGGGCTATGGCTACACCTTC
v_gene: TRBV20-1; abundance: NA; j_gene: TRBJ1-2; d_gene: TRBD1; CDR3aa: CSARARQGHGYTF; CDR3nt: TGCAGTGCTAGAGCCCGACAGGGCCATGGCTACACCTTC
v_gene: TRBV7-9; abundance: many; j_gene: TRBJ2-7; d_gene: TRBD1; CDR3aa: CASSPGTGVDSEQYF; CDR3nt: TGTGCCAGCAGCCCGGGGACAGGGGTCGACAGCGAGCAGTACTTC
v_gene: TRBV6-2/TRBV6-3; abundance: few; j_gene: TRBJ1-1; d_gene: NA; CDR3aa: CASTQVRPQGNTEAFF; CDR3nt: TGTGCCAGCACTCAAGTTAGACCCCAGGGGAACACTGAAGCTTTCTTT
v_gene: TRBV15; abundance: many; j_gene: TRBJ2-1; d_gene: TRBD2; CDR3aa: CATSRDGLAGHGQHPYNEQFF; CDR3nt: TGTGCCACCAGCAGAGATGGACTAGCGGGGCACGGCCAACATCCTTACAATGAGCAGTTCTTC
v_gene: TRBV20-1; abundance: NA; j_gene: TRBJ2-3; d_gene: NA; CDR3aa: CSALASSTDTQYF; CDR3nt: TGCAGTGCTCTGGCTAGTAGCACAGATACGCAGTATTTT
v_gene: TRBV5-1; abundance: NA; j_gene: TRBJ2-5; d_gene: TRBD2; CDR3aa: CASSLNSGITNEQYF; CDR3nt: TGCGCCAGCAGCTTGAATAGCGGGATAACCAATGAGCAGTACTTC
v_gene: TRBV6-2/TRBV6-3; abundance: many; j_gene: TRBJ2-1; d_gene: TRBD2; CDR3aa: CASRGTSGGAVNEQFF; CDR3nt: TGTGCCAGCAGAGGGACTAGCGGGGGGGCCGTCAATGAGCAGTTCTTC
v_gene: TRBV7-2; abundance: many; j_gene: TRBJ2-5; d_gene: NA; CDR3aa: CASSIQGRGETQYF; CDR3nt: TGTGCCAGCAGCATACAGGGACGTGGGGAGACCCAGTACTTC
v_gene: TRBV7-2; abundance: NA; j_gene: TRBJ2-5; d_gene: TRBD1; CDR3aa: CASSSAGQGETQYF; CDR3nt: TGTGCCAGCAGCTCGGCGGGACAGGGGGAGACCCAGTACTTC
v_gene: TRBV20-1; abundance: once; j_gene: TRBJ2-5; d_gene: TRBD2; CDR3aa: CSASPILAGEGETQYF; CDR3nt: TGCAGTGCTAGTCCCATCCTAGCGGGAGAGGGGGAGACCCAGTACTTC
v_gene: TRBV19; abundance: NA; j_gene: TRBJ1-1; d_gene: NA; CDR3aa: CASSTPPRGTEAFF; CDR3nt: TGTGCCAGTAGTACACCGCCTAGAGGGACTGAAGCTTTCTTT
v_gene: TRBV9; abundance: NA; j_gene: TRBJ2-1; d_gene: TRBD2; CDR3aa: CASSVGAGGSNEQFF; CDR3nt: TGTGCCAGCAGCGTAGGGGCGGGGGGGAGCAATGAGCAGTTCTTC
v_gene: TRBV19; abundance: few; j_gene: TRBJ1-5; d_gene: NA; CDR3aa: CASNTGYNSNQPQHF; CDR3nt: TGTGCCAGCAATACAGGGTACAATAGCAATCAGCCCCAGCATTTT